This T cell receptor beta chain was retrieved from a study of blood T cell repertoires in COVID-19 (dated by TCRdb to the early 2020s). About the study as a whole: Collaborator samples came from the United States, Italy and Spain and covered acute and convalescent phases of COVID-19. The prospective study material was composed of cDNA or gDNA derived from T cells, B-cell-depleted T cells, or PBMCs. Deeply sampled blood TCRbeta repertoires from subjects exposed to, actively infected with, or recovered from COVID-19 were included in the dataset. The repertoires were released in a freely available public database intended as a resource for research on the immune response to SARS-CoV-2. The samples were drawn from two sources: the first 160 participants of the ongoing ImmuneRACE study, and 1,200 or so subjects contributed by 6 global collaborators. A de-identified subject ID, COVID-19 status, age in years and sex were almost always included in the sample metadata. Where available, HLA class I and class II types were taken from metadata supplied by the sample provider and were not determined by assay-based typing. Results the study describes overall, beyond this receptor: Clinical and demographic metadata were provided uncurated, with the amount varying by source and participant.

Trimming removed 6 bases from V and 7 bases from J; the gene matches leave 12 bases unexplained. Reading from cysteine to phenylalanine, the CDR3 counts 15 amino acids. Only CDR3 DNA remains: 45 bases, in frame from the first base. From the germline V gene, CDR1 is MDHEN and CDR2 is SYDVKM. The immunoSEQ Assay, a bias-controlled multiplex PCR, was used to amplify TCRbeta CDR3 regions from genomic DNA. The study's own analysis went as follows. Nucleated cell counts per sample were estimated from amplification of reference gene primers within the assay. To quantify the absolute abundance of each unique TCRbeta CDR3 rearrangement, sequence reads were collapsed and filtered. For each sample, productive Simpson clonality was calculated by taking the square root of Simpson's diversity index across productive rearrangements. TCRdb took over this immuneACCESS table, retaining in-frame rearrangements with V and J assigned. Such tables are incomplete; in checked studies, under half of the missing clones stem from an unresolved V gene, and the remainder is unexplained. The V and J calls and the clone size are those of that table, but D and trimming were determined from the DNA. The sample table lists 90,000 to 120,000 clones, 89% of them with a count of one. The ten largest make up 4.9% of the sample.

This clone was seen a single time. Its antigen specificity is not known. There are no base qualities to consult, and no much larger clone falls within one base. Whole blood was collected in K2EDTA tubes by collaborating institutions according to the institutions' own protocols. Collaborator samples were shipped for TCRbeta analysis as frozen whole blood, isolated PBMCs, or DNA extracted from either sample type. The receptor was derived from a man in his forties with active or convalescent COVID-19. This chain joins TRBV28 to TRBJ2-3; TRBD2 matches 8 bases in the middle. Sequences were obtained from peripheral blood. The DNA is TGTGCCAGCAGAGGGTTGATGACGGGAGGGAATACGCAGTATTTT. Translated, this is CASRGLMTGGNTQYF.